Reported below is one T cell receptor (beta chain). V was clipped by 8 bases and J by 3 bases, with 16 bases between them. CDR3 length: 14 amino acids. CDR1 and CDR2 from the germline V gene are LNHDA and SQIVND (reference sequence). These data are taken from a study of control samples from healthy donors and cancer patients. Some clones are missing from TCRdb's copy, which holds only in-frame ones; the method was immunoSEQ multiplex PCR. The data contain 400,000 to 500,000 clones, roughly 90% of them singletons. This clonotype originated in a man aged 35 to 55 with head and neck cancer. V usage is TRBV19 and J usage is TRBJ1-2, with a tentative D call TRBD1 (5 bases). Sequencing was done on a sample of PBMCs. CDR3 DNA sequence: TGTGCCAGTGCACGGTGGGGGGTGGACTATGGCTACACCTTC. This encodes CASARWGVDYGYTF. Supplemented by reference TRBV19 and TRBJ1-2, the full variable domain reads DGGITQSPKYLFRKEGQNVTLSCEQNLNHDAMYWYRQDPGQGLRLIYYSQIVNDFQKGDIAEGYSVSREKKESFPLTVTSAQKNPTAFYLCASARWGVDYGYTFGSGTRLTVV.